This paragraph covers one T cell receptor beta chain sequence. The antigen is unknown. This sample was included in a study of cytomegalovirus exposure and HLA in healthy donors. Study-level information: As released early, the data held some 80 million unique TCRs from HLA-typed donors.

The germline V and J ends were trimmed by 2 bases and 3 bases, with 8 bases remaining between them. This CDR3 is built from 14 residues. Germline V gives CDR1 SGHRS, CDR2 YFSETQ. The study's findings and limits: Overall, approximately 150 TCR beta chains were annotated as cytomegalovirus-associated. Among TCR beta chains of equal frequency, HLA-associated ones were more clonally expanded in a later analysis. It emerged from a later analysis that several of the most significant clusters appeared to be linked to common viral pathogens.

PCR employed 60 Vbeta and 13 Jbeta primers. Data came from immunoSEQ multiplex PCR; TCRdb stores just in-frame clones and leaves some out. The sample shows fewer than 150,000 clones, about 76% of them seen only once. This receptor was obtained from a man in his 60s in good health and CMV-seropositive. The source material was PBMCs. The chain employs TRBV5-1 and TRBJ2-2; no definite D call. Here the CDR3 DNA reads TGCGCCAGCAGCTTTAGTGATTACACCGGGGAGCTGTTTTTT. Protein sequence: CASSFSDYTGELFF.